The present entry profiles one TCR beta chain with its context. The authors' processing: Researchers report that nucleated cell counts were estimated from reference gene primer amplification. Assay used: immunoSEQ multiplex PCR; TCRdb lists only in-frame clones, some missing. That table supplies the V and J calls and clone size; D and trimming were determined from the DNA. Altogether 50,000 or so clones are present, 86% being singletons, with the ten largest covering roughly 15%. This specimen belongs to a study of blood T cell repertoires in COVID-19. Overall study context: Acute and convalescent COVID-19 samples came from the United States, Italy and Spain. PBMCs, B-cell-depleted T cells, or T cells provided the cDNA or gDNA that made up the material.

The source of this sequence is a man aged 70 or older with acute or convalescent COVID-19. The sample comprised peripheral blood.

DNA of the CDR3: TGTGCCAGCAGCCTGCAGGGCGCTGAAGCTTTCTTT. Protein product: CASSLQGAEAFF. V usage is TRBV2 and J usage is TRBJ1-1, with D possibly TRBD1 on 5 matching bases. The CDR3 runs to 12 residues. Looked up from germline, CDR1 is SNHLY and CDR2 is FYNNEI. Between the trimmed V and J ends, which lost 6 bases and 6 bases, there was a span of 11 bases.